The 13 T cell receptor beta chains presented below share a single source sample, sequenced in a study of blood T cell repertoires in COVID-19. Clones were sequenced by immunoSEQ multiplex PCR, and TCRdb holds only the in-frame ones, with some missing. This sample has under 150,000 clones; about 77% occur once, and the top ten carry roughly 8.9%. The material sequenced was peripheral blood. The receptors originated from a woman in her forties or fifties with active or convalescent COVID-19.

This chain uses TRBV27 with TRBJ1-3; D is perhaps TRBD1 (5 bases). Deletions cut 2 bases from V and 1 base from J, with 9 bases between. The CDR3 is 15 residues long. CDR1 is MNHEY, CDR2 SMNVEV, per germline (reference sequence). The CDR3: CASSLGGGSGNTIYF. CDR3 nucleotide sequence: TGTGCCAGCAGTTTAGGCGGGGGGTCTGGAAACACCATATATTTT.

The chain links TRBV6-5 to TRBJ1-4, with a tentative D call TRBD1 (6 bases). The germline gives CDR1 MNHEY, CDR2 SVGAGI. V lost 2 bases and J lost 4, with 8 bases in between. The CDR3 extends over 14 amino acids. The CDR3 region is CASSYGRGNEKLFF. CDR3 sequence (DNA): TGTGCCAGCAGTTACGGCAGGGGTAATGAAAAACTGTTTTTT.

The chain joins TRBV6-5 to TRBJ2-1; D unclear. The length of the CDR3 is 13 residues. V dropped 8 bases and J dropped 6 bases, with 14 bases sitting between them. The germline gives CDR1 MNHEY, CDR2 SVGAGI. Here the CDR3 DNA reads TGTGCCAGCCAGGCAATCAACCGCAATGAGCAGTTCTTC. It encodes CASQAINRNEQFF.

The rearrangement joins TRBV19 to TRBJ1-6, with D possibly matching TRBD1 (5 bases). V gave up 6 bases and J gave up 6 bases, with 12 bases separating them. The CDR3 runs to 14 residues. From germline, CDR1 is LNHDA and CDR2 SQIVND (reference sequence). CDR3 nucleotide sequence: TGTGCCAGTAGAACGCAGGGTACTAATTCACCCCTCCACTTT. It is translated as CASRTQGTNSPLHF.

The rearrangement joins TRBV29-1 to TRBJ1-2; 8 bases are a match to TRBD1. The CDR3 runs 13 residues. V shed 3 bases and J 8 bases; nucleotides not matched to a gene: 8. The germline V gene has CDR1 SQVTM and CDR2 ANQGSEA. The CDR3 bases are TGCAGCGTTGACCGCACAGGGGGAGGGGGCTACACCTTC. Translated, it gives CSVDRTGGGGYTF.

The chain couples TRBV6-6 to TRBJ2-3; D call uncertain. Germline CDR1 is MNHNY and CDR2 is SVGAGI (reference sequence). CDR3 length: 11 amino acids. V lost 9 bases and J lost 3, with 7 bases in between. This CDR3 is CASLKTDTQYF. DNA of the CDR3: TGTGCCAGTCTAAAAACAGATACGCAGTATTTT.

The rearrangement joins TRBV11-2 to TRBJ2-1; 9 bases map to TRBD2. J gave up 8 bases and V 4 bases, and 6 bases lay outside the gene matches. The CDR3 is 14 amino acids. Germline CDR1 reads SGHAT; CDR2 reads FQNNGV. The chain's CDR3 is CASSSGLARDEQFF. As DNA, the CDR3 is TGTGCCAGCAGCTCCGGACTAGCGAGGGATGAGCAGTTCTTC.

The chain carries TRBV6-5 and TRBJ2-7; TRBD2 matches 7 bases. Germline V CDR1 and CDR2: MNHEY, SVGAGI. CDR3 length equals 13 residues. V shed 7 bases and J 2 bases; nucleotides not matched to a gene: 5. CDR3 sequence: CASMAGVPYEQYF. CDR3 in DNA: TGTGCCAGCATGGCGGGAGTCCCCTACGAGCAGTACTTC.

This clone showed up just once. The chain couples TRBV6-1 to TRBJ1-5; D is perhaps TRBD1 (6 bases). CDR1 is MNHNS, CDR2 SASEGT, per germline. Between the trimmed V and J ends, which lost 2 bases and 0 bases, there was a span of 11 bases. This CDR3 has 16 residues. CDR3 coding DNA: TGTGCCAGCAGTGAACAGGGGCCTCATAGCAATCAGCCCCAGCATTTT. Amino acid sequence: CASSEQGPHSNQPQHF.

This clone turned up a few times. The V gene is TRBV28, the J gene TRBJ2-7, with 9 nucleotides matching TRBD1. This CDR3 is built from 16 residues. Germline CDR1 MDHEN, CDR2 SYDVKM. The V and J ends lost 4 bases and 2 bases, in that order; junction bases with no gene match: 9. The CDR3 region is CASSSPSGTGTYEQYF. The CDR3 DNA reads TGTGCCAGCAGTTCCCCCTCCGGGACAGGGACCTACGAGCAGTACTTC.

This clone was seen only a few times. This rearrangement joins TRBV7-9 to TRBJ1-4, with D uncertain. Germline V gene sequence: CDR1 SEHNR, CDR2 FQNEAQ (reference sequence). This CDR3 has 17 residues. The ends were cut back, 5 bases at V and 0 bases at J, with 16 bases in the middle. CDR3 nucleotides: TGTGCCAGCAGCCTACCAAAGACAAGCCCAACTAATGAAAAACTGTTTTTT. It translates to CASSLPKTSPTNEKLFF.

CDR3 sequence (DNA): TGCGCCAGCAGCTTGCAGGGGGCGCACGGTATCTCTGGGGCCAACGTCCTGACTTTC. Translation: CASSLQGAHGISGANVLTF. V and J are TRBV5-1 and TRBJ2-6, with TRBD1 matching 8 bases. V lost 1 base and J lost 0; bases outside the gene matches: 9. Germline V gives CDR1 SGHRS, CDR2 YFSETQ. The CDR3 sequence is 19 residues long.

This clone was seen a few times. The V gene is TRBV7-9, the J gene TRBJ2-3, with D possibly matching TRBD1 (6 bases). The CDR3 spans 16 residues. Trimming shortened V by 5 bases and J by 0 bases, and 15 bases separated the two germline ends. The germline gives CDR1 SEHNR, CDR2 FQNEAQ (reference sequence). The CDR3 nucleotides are TGTGCCAGCAGCGACCGGGACATCCCTAGCACAGATACGCAGTATTTT. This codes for CASSDRDIPSTDTQYF.